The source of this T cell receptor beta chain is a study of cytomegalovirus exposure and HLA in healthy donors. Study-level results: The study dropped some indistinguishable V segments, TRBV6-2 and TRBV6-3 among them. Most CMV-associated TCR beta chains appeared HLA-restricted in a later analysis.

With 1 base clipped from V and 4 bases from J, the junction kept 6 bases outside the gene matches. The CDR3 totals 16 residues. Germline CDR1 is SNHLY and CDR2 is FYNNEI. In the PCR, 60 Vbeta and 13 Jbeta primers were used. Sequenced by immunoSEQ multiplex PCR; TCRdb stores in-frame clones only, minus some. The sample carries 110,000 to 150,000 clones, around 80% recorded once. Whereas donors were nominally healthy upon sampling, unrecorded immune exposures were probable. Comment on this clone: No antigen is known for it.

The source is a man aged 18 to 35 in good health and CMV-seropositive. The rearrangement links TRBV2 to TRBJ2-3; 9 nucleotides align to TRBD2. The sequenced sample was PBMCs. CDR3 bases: TGTGCCAGCAGTGAAGGTCTTAGCGGGAGATCAGATACGCAGTATTTT. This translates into CASSEGLSGRSDTQYF.